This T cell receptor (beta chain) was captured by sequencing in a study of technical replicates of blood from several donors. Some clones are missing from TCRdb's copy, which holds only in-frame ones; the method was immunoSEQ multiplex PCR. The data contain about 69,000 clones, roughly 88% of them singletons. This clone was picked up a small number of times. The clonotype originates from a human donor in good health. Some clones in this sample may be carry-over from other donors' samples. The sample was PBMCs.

CDR3 protein: CSARVALGAFF. The CDR3 DNA is TGCAGTGCTAGAGTAGCGCTGGGGGCTTTCTTT. This chain links TRBV20-1 with TRBJ1-1; no firm D call. The CDR3 is 11 amino acids. CDR1 is DFQATT, CDR2 SNEGSKA, per germline (reference sequence). V shed 1 base and J shed 11 bases, with 11 bases lying between them.